The clone carrying this T cell receptor (beta chain) was recorded a few times. The data stem from a study of T cells in lung cancer brain metastases. Study overall: Median interval between primary and brain metastasis samples was roughly 350 days.

No patient had a history of multiple malignancies, as such patients were excluded. Germline CDR1 reads SQVTM; CDR2 reads ANQGSEA. V lost 3 bases and J lost 0, with 5 bases in between. CDR3 length: 12 residues. Sequencing used immunoSEQ multiplex PCR; TCRdb keeps in-frame clones, though not all of them. The table lists about 4,800 clones, 70% to 90% of them singletons. The sequenced material came from tumor tissue from the primary lung tumor. The chain recombines TRBV29-1 with TRBJ1-1; D is unclear. The source of this sequence is a woman aged 50 to 65 with non-small cell lung cancer. The CDR3 coding sequence is TGCAGCGTTGACTATATGAACACTGAAGCTTTCTTT. This codes for CSVDYMNTEAFF.